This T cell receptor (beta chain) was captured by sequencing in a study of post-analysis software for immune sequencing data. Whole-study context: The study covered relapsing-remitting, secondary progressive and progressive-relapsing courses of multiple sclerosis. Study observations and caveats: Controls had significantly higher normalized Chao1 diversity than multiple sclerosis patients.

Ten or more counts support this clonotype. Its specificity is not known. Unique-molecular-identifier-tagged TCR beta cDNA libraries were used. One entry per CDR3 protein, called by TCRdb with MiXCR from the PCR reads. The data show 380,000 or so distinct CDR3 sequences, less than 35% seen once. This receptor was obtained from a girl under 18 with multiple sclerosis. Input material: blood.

This CDR3 reads CASRLDRNYGYTF. As DNA, the CDR3 is TGCGCCAGCCGTCTGGACCGTAACTATGGCTACACCTTC. The chain uses TRBV5-1 and TRBJ1-2; D gene uncertain. This CDR3 contains 13 residues. Germline CDR1 is SGHRS and CDR2 is YFSETQ. The V end was cut by 7 bases, the J end by 1 base, with 11 bases between.